Following are 30 T cell receptor beta chains from one sample sequenced in a study of T cell responses to AZD1222 COVID-19 vaccine (dated by TCRdb to 2020 to 2022). The time point label, as the study defines it: baseline before first vaccination. To prepare the library, the immunoSEQ multiplex PCR assay was applied. TCRdb stores this immuneACCESS table with in-frame sequences only. Part of the clones is absent; in the studies checked, under half of the shortfall reflects unresolved V genes, and no reason is known for the rest. Counted in this sample were some 130,000 clones; approximately 90% of them appeared once. The ten top clones hold 20% to 25% of the sample. The sequenced sample was peripheral blood, obtained on day 0 of AZD1222 vaccination. These receptors originate from an adult in good health.

This sequence joins TRBV2 and TRBJ1-5; D is unclear. CDR3 length: 14 residues. V was clipped by 2 bases and J by 3 bases, with 8 bases between them. Germline CDR1 SNHLY, CDR2 FYNNEI. This CDR3 reads CASSELTTNQPQHF. CDR3 bases: TGTGCCAGCAGTGAACTGACAACCAATCAGCCCCAGCATTTT.

The V gene is TRBV6-5, the J gene TRBJ2-7; tentative D call: TRBD1 (8 bases). V dropped 7 bases and J dropped 9 bases, with 19 bases sitting between them. The CDR3 spans 13 residues. Germline CDR1 MNHEY, CDR2 SVGAGI. CDR3 sequence: CASMGGTGIWQYF. The CDR3 coding sequence is TGTGCCAGCATGGGGGGGACAGGAATTTGGCAGTACTTC.

The chain employs TRBV2 and TRBJ2-5; D is perhaps TRBD2 (7 bases). Germline CDR1 reads SNHLY; CDR2 reads FYNNEI. V was clipped by 7 bases and J by 5 bases, with 14 bases between them. This CDR3 region has 13 residues. CDR3 region: CASTPGRGETQYF. CDR3 in DNA: TGTGCCAGCACCCCAGGGAGGGGGGAGACCCAGTACTTC.

V and J are TRBV28 and TRBJ1-5, with D unclear. Germline CDR1 is MDHEN and CDR2 is SYDVKM. The V gene lost 3 bases and the J gene lost 4 bases, with 13 bases spanning the gap. The CDR3 covers 15 residues. The CDR3 nucleotides read TGTGCCAGCAGTTTTCAATTAGGGTTTAATCAGCCCCAGCATTTT. Translation: CASSFQLGFNQPQHF.

This rearrangement joins TRBV19 to TRBJ2-7; weak D call: TRBD1 (6 bases). The germline gives CDR1 LNHDA, CDR2 SQIVND (reference sequence). The CDR3 has 15 amino acids. V was clipped by 3 bases and J by 0 bases, with 12 bases between them. CDR3 sequence (DNA): TGTGCCAGTAGTATTTCCGACAGGAGCTCCTACGAGCAGTACTTC. Its translation: CASSISDRSSYEQYF.

The chain links TRBV4-1 to TRBJ1-6, with 9 bases identical to TRBD1. There are 17 residues in the CDR3. The V gene end was trimmed by 1 base and the J gene end by 5 bases; junction bases not matched to a gene: 6. Per the germline V gene, CDR1 is MGHRA and CDR2 is YSYEKL. The CDR3: CASSQVIQGADNSPLHF. The CDR3 region has the DNA TGCGCCAGCAGCCAAGTTATACAGGGGGCCGATAATTCACCCCTCCACTTT.

Only one count was recorded for this clone. The V and J genes are TRBV6-5 and TRBJ1-4, with TRBD1 as a possible D gene (5 bases). Trimming took off 6 bases at V and 8 bases at J, with 10 bases between the two ends. The germline CDR1 and CDR2 sequences are MNHEY and SVGAGI. The CDR3 consists of 12 residues. The CDR3 loop reads CASRGDREKLFF. CDR3 nucleotide sequence: TGTGCCAGCAGAGGGGACCGAGAAAAACTGTTTTTT.

The chain carries TRBV28 and TRBJ1-2; 8 bases are shared with TRBD1. V lost 5 bases, J lost 2 bases, and 4 bases stayed unmatched. Germline CDR1 and CDR2: MDHEN and SYDVKM. The CDR3 sequence is 14 residues long. In DNA form, the CDR3 reads TGTGCCAGCAGTCCACGACAGGGGAACTATGGCTACACCTTC. As protein: CASSPRQGNYGYTF.

V usage is TRBV19 and J usage is TRBJ1-2, with D possibly matching TRBD1 (5 bases). Between the trimmed V and J ends, which lost 6 bases and 2 bases, there was a span of 10 bases. Germline assignment: CDR1 LNHDA and CDR2 SQIVND (reference sequence). The CDR3 has 13 residues. Here the CDR3 reads CASSLGLNYGYTF. CDR3 nucleotides: TGTGCCAGTAGCCTGGGGCTCAACTATGGCTACACCTTC.

The chain joins TRBV6-5 to TRBJ2-7; D might be TRBD1 or TRBD2, each matching 5 bases. CDR1 is MNHEY, CDR2 SVGAGI, per germline. The CDR3 runs to 14 residues. V lost 7 bases and J 0 bases, leaving 13 bases between the germline ends. For the CDR3, the DNA is TGTGCCAGCACCGGGACCCACTCCTCCTACGAGCAGTACTTC. Translation: CASTGTHSSYEQYF.

The chain couples TRBV4-2 to TRBJ2-7; D gene uncertain. V lost 4 bases to trimming and J lost 0 bases, with 10 bases between them. The germline CDR1 and CDR2 sequences are LGHNA and YNFKEQ. There are 14 residues in the CDR3. The CDR3 loop is CASSPGPPSYEQYF. CDR3 sequence (DNA): TGTGCCAGCAGCCCTGGTCCTCCCTCCTACGAGCAGTACTTC.

This sequence joins TRBV4-3 and TRBJ1-4, with 10 bases lining up with TRBD1. The J segment lost 7 bases and the V segment lost 1 base, leaving 9 bases of the junction unmatched. Per the germline V gene, CDR1 is LGHNA and CDR2 is YSLEER. This CDR3 has 17 residues. DNA for the CDR3: TGCGCCAGCAGCCAAGTGGCACCCGGGACAGGGGTTGAAAAACTGTTTTTT. As protein: CASSQVAPGTGVEKLFF.

V usage is TRBV7-8 and J usage is TRBJ1-2, with 7 bases lining up with TRBD1. This CDR3 has 13 amino acids. Germline CDR1 and CDR2: SGHVS and FQNEAQ. V dropped 5 bases and J dropped 4; count of bases not matched to a gene: 4. The CDR3 loop reads CASSDRVGYGYTF. In DNA form, the CDR3 reads TGTGCCAGCAGCGACAGGGTGGGCTATGGCTACACCTTC.

The chain recombines TRBV5-6 with TRBJ2-2; no clear D. The CDR3 runs to 16 residues. Germline V gives CDR1 SGHDT, CDR2 YYEEEE. Trimming stripped 0 bases from V and 1 base from J, with 10 bases between. This chain's CDR3 is CASSLDPLGNTGELFF. The CDR3 DNA reads as TGTGCCAGCAGCTTGGACCCCTTGGGGAACACCGGGGAGCTGTTTTTT. Using reference TRBV5-6 and TRBJ2-2 for the parts outside the CDR3, the full variable domain is DAGVTQSPTHLIKTRGQQVTLRCSPKSGHDTVSWYQQALGQGPQFIFQYYEEEERQRGNFPDRFSGHQFPNYSSELNVNALLLGDSALYLCASSLDPLGNTGELFFGEGSRLTVL.

Here the CDR3 DNA reads TGTGCCAGCAGTTATGGGCAGGTGAAGCAGAACACTGAAGCTTTCTTT. This translates into CASSYGQVKQNTEAFF. This sequence joins TRBV6-2 or TRBV6-3 and TRBJ1-1; D remains ambiguous. Germline V CDR1 and CDR2: MNHEY, SVGEGT. CDR3 length equals 16 residues. The ends were cut back, 3 bases at V and 1 base at J, with 15 bases in the middle.

This clone was seen just once. V usage is TRBV5-1 and J usage is TRBJ1-1, with unresolved D. Trimming removed 0 bases at V and 6 bases at J, with 9 bases between. The CDR3 consists of 13 residues. Germline values: CDR1 SGHRS, CDR2 YFSETQ. The CDR3, as DNA: TGCGCCAGCAGCTTGGAAGGGAGAGCTGAAGCTTTCTTT. Residues: CASSLEGRAEAFF.

This clone turned up a few times. The V and J genes are TRBV5-1 and TRBJ1-1; D is uncertain. In germline, CDR1 is SGHRS, CDR2 YFSETQ. The CDR3 is 14 residues long. Trimming took 0 bases from V and 1 from J, leaving 7 bases between them. Written as DNA, the CDR3 is TGCGCCAGCAGCTTGGCCAAAGGGAACACTGAAGCTTTCTTT. It yields the protein CASSLAKGNTEAFF.

The DNA for the CDR3 is TGTGCCAGCAGTTCCGTGTCAGGGGACGGGACCCAGTACTTC. It is translated as CASSSVSGDGTQYF. The chain couples TRBV6-5 to TRBJ2-5; D may be TRBD1 (6 bases). Trimming took 4 bases from V and 7 from J, leaving 16 bases between them. Germline assignment: CDR1 MNHEY and CDR2 SVGAGI. There are 14 residues in the CDR3.

This chain links TRBV5-1 with TRBJ1-2; possibly TRBD1 for D (6 bases). The CDR3 covers 17 residues. V was trimmed by 4 bases and J by 5 bases, leaving 24 bases between them. CDR1 is SGHRS, CDR2 YFSETQ, per germline. CDR3 sequence: CASSHTQDSIGGYGYTF. The CDR3 DNA reads as TGCGCCAGCAGCCACACCCAGGACAGCATTGGTGGGTATGGCTACACCTTC.

The chain couples TRBV6-5 to TRBJ2-3; 7 bases match TRBD1. V shed 6 bases and J 1 base; nucleotides not matched to a gene: 7. The germline V gene has CDR1 MNHEY and CDR2 SVGAGI. The CDR3 extends over 15 amino acids. CDR3 coding DNA: TGTGCCAGCAGCCTACGACAGGGAGGCACAGATACGCAGTATTTT. It codes for CASSLRQGGTDTQYF.

The chain links TRBV5-1 to TRBJ1-4, with D unclear. Germline-derived CDR1 and CDR2 are SGHRS and YFSETQ. V was cut by 5 bases and J by 0 bases, with 8 bases left in between. The CDR3 covers 14 residues. The CDR3 region is CASRGNPTNEKLFF. CDR3 sequence (DNA): TGCGCCAGCAGGGGCAACCCAACTAATGAAAAACTGTTTTTT.

CDR3 sequence reads: CASRITASGEQYF. The CDR3 DNA follows: TGTGCCAGTAGAATCACGGCGAGTGGCGAGCAGTACTTC. This chain joins TRBV19 and TRBJ2-7, with D uncertain. CDR1 LNHDA and CDR2 SQIVND come from the germline V gene (reference sequence). Trimming left V 6 bases short and J 6 bases short, with 15 bases between. The CDR3 sequence is 13 residues long.

This rearrangement joins TRBV6-5 to TRBJ2-1; D not certain. This CDR3 comprises 13 residues. Germline V gene lookup returns CDR1 MNHEY and CDR2 SVGAGI. Trimming removed 6 bases from V and 6 bases from J, with 12 bases in between. CDR3 region: CASSSPRSNEQFF. Here the CDR3 DNA reads TGTGCCAGCAGCTCCCCCCGAAGCAATGAGCAGTTCTTC.

This rearrangement joins TRBV6-4 to TRBJ1-6, with D unresolved. CDR1 is MRHNA, CDR2 SNTAGT, per germline. V was pared by 6 bases and J by 7 bases, with 13 bases between. CDR3 length: 14 residues. The CDR3 loop is CASRPSVGNSPLHF. In DNA, the CDR3 is TGTGCCAGCAGACCCTCGGTAGGGAATTCACCCCTCCACTTT.

CDR3 amino acids: CASRTSGGYNEQFF. The CDR3, as DNA: TGTGCCAGCAGGACTAGCGGGGGCTACAATGAGCAGTTCTTC. The chain employs TRBV2 and TRBJ2-1; 12 bases agree with TRBD2. Trimming cost V 6 bases and J 3 bases; bases outside gene matches: 0. The CDR3 has 14 amino acids. Per germline, CDR1 SNHLY and CDR2 FYNNEI.

The chain combines TRBV19 with TRBJ2-1; the D gene is possibly TRBD1 (5 bases). Trimming took 4 bases from V and 3 from J, leaving 7 bases between them. The CDR3 spans 13 residues. Germline CDR1 and CDR2: LNHDA and SQIVND (reference sequence). CDR3 nucleotides: TGTGCCAGTAGTACAGGGAACTACAATGAGCAGTTCTTC. Translated, it gives CASSTGNYNEQFF.

This clone turned up a few times. The V and J genes are TRBV7-9 and TRBJ2-7; D unclear. Per germline, CDR1 SEHNR and CDR2 FQNEAQ (reference sequence). This CDR3 comprises 13 residues. V shed 3 bases and J shed 5 bases, with 11 bases lying between them. CDR3 amino acids: CASSFGIQHEQYF. The DNA for the CDR3 is TGTGCCAGCAGCTTTGGAATCCAGCACGAGCAGTACTTC.

This chain uses TRBV6-2 or TRBV6-3 with TRBJ1-5; TRBD1 matches at 9 bases. This CDR3 has 15 amino acids. Germline V gives CDR1 MNHEY, CDR2 SVGEGT. Trimming cost V 6 bases and J 7 bases; bases outside gene matches: 10. The DNA for the CDR3 is TGTGCCAGCAGCCACTCAGGGACAGGGTACCAGCCCCAGCATTTT. Residues: CASSHSGTGYQPQHF.

The chain employs TRBV5-1 and TRBJ2-2, with D tentatively TRBD1 (6 bases). The CDR3 runs to 14 residues. Germline V gives CDR1 SGHRS, CDR2 YFSETQ. The ends were cut back, 0 bases at V and 7 bases at J, with 10 bases in the middle. The CDR3 protein is CASSLATGYGELFF. The CDR3 DNA reads TGCGCCAGCAGCTTGGCCACAGGGTACGGGGAGCTGTTTTTT.

The chain links TRBV7-6 to TRBJ1-6; no firm D call. This CDR3 region has 15 residues. The V and J ends lost 5 bases and 5 bases respectively, with 13 bases between them. Germline V gene sequence: CDR1 SGHVS, CDR2 FNYEAQ. Here the CDR3 reads CASSPRVENNSPLHF. CDR3 nucleotides: TGTGCCAGCAGCCCGCGGGTCGAAAATAATTCACCCCTCCACTTT.